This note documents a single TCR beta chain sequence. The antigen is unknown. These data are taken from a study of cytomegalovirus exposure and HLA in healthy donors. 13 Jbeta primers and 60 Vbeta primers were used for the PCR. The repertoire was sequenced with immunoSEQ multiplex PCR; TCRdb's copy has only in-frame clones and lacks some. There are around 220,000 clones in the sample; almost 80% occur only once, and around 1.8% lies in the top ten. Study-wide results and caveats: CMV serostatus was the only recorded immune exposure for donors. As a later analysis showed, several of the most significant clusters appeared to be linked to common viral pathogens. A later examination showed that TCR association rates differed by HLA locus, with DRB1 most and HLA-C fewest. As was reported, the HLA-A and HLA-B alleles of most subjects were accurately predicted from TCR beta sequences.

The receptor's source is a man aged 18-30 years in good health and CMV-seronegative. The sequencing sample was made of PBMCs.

The CDR3 DNA is TGTGCCAGCAGCTCAACAGGGACATACAATGAGCAGTTCTTC. Translation gives CASSSTGTYNEQFF. The V gene is TRBV7-9, the J gene TRBJ2-1; the D gene is possibly TRBD1 (6 bases). From germline, CDR1 is SEHNR and CDR2 FQNEAQ (reference sequence). The CDR3 covers 14 residues. V was trimmed by 4 bases and J by 4 bases, leaving 11 bases between them.